This T cell receptor beta chain is drawn from a study of T cells in Graves' hyperthyroidism and ophthalmopathy. The V end was cut by 3 bases, the J end by 4 bases, with 5 bases between. This CDR3 comprises 12 residues. Germline loops: CDR1 KGHDR, CDR2 SFDVKD. Template material for amplifying TCR beta CDR3 regions consisted of RNA transcripts. First-round RT-PCR with HTBI primers amplified the TCR CDR3 region. One entry per CDR3 protein results from TCRdb running MiXCR on the multiplex PCR reads. Of about 360,000 distinct CDR3 sequences in the sample, roughly 12% were seen once. This clonotype showed up many times.

The V gene is TRBV24-1, the J gene TRBJ1-2; D not resolved. This receptor was obtained from a man aged 25 to 40 with Graves' hyperthyroidism that later progressed to Graves' ophthalmopathy. The sample was blood. The CDR3 DNA follows: TGTGCCACCAGTGATGAGGGCTATGGCTACACCTTC. Protein product: CATSDEGYGYTF.